A selection of T cell receptor beta chains follows, all from one sample in a study of blood T cell repertoires in COVID-19. Repertoires were generated with immunoSEQ multiplex PCR, while TCRdb's copy carries only in-frame clones and drops some. The sample consists of over 50,000 clones, around 80% of them appearing once. Material: PBMCs or T cells enriched from blood (not recorded which). These receptors originate from a woman aged 35 to 49 with acute COVID-19. Both conserved end residues are part of each CDR3. Fields, in order: CDR3 DNA, CDR3 protein, D gene, V gene, clone size, J gene. A D gene is named only where the DNA matches it firmly. Clone sizes are given selectively: once, few, many, or a class where the clone is expanded.

TGCGCCAGCAGCTTGGCAGTTAAAGAGACCCAGTACTTC CASSLAVKETQYF NA TRBV5-1 NA TRBJ2-5
TGTGCCAGCAGCTTAAACGGGGGGGCTTTCTACAATGAGCAGTTCTTC CASSLNGGAFYNEQFF TRBD2 TRBV7-3 once TRBJ2-1
TGTGCCAGCAGCTTAGGAGGGACAGGTGCTTCAGCTTTCTTT CASSLGGTGASAFF TRBD1 TRBV13 NA TRBJ1-1
TGTGCCAGCAGCTTATACAGCCAAGAGACCCAGTACTTC CASSLYSQETQYF NA TRBV11-2 once TRBJ2-5
TGTGCCAGCAGTAGCGGGTGGACGCAGTATTTT CASSSGWTQYF NA TRBV12-3/TRBV12-4 NA TRBJ2-3
TGTGCCAGCAGCTCGGCGGGAGGAGAGGGGAATACAGATACGCAGTATTTT CASSSAGGEGNTDTQYF TRBD2 TRBV11-2 NA TRBJ2-3
TGTGCCAGTAGTATCCCCCCCCCAAACGTGGCGACCCAGTACTTC CASSIPPPNVATQYF NA TRBV19 NA TRBJ2-5
TGTGCCAGCAGCTTAGATCCGGGACAGGGTAGCGGATCACCCCTCCACTTT CASSLDPGQGSGSPLHF TRBD1 TRBV11-2 NA TRBJ1-6
TGCGCCAGCAGCTTGGATGGACTAGCCGAGACCCAGTACTTC CASSLDGLAETQYF TRBD2 TRBV5-1 NA TRBJ2-5
TGTGCCAGCAGCTTCTCGACTAGCGGCAAAGAGACCCAGTACTTC CASSFSTSGKETQYF TRBD2 TRBV11-2 NA TRBJ2-5
TGTGCCAGCAGTCGCAACAGGGGTCAGCCCCAGCATTTT CASSRNRGQPQHF TRBD1 TRBV6-6 NA TRBJ1-5
TGTGCCAGCAGTGTAGGCGCGGGGGGTTCACCCCTCCACTTT CASSVGAGGSPLHF NA TRBV2 few TRBJ1-6
TGTGCCAGCAGTCCCGGCGGGGCTCAGCCCCAGCATTTT CASSPGGAQPQHF NA TRBV28 once TRBJ1-5
TGTGCCAGCAGCTTAGCAAGGGCACGGGGCACCGGGGAGCTGTTTTTT CASSLARARGTGELFF NA TRBV7-9 once TRBJ2-2
TGTGCCAGCAGCTCGACAGGGATCAATAATTCACCCCTCCACTTT CASSSTGINNSPLHF TRBD1 TRBV5-5 NA TRBJ1-6
TGTGCCAGCAGTCCCGTAGGGGGTGAGACCCAGTACTTC CASSPVGGETQYF NA TRBV28 NA TRBJ2-5
TGCGCCAGCAGCGGACAGGGGGACGGGGAAAAACTGTTTTTT CASSGQGDGEKLFF TRBD1 TRBV5-1 NA TRBJ1-4
TGTGCCAGCAGCTTAGACAGTTACTATGGCTACACCTTC CASSLDSYYGYTF NA TRBV11-2 NA TRBJ1-2
TGTGCCATCACAAATTCTAGGGGAGAGCTGTTTTTT CAITNSRGELFF NA TRBV7-9 NA TRBJ2-2
TGTGCCAGCAGCTCGCCGGGACAGGGATTCACCGGGGAGCTGTTTTTT CASSSPGQGFTGELFF TRBD1 TRBV5-8 NA TRBJ2-2
TGCGCCAGCAGCTCTGTTGGGGCCTCAGGTACTGAAGCTTTCTTT CASSSVGASGTEAFF NA TRBV5-1 NA TRBJ1-1
TGTGCCAGCCAACAGGGAGCTAACTATGGCTACACCTTC CASQQGANYGYTF NA TRBV2 NA TRBJ1-2
TGTGCCAGCAGCTTGGCCGGGGGACAGGGCCTAGTGACCCAGCATTTT CASSLAGGQGLVTQHF TRBD1 TRBV5-5 NA TRBJ1-5
TGTGCCAGCAGCTTAGATAGGACACACGAGCAGTACTTC CASSLDRTHEQYF NA TRBV7-9 few TRBJ2-7